These 19 T cell receptor beta chains came from one sample sequenced in a study of CXCR3-negative and CXCR3-positive naive CD8 T cells (dated by TCRdb to about 2019). Sequencer: NextSeq 550. The Human TCR Profiling Kit (MiLaboratory) was used to prepare UMI-labeled 5' RACE TRB cDNA libraries. The reads went through TCRdb reprocessing, and each CDR3 protein sequence gets one entry with no DNA. The sample has tens of thousands of distinct CDR3 sequences on record. Of the sample, less than 4.5% falls within the top ten clones. The material sequenced was naive CXCR3- CD8+ T cells from blood. Explained via the paper, the cell subset or site label denotes: CD45RO-CCR7+CD27+CD95- naive CD8+ T cells lacking CXCR3 (TNR3-). Receptors were obtained from a human donor in good health. Some clones in this sample may be carry-over from other donors' samples.

The chain joins TRBV2 to TRBJ1-2; TCRdb calls TRBD1, which cannot be checked without DNA. The CDR3 loop spans 12 amino acids. The germline gives CDR1 SNHLY, CDR2 FYNNEI. CDR3 loop: CASRLSDYGYTF.

The CDR3 here is CASNSGGRTDTQYF. The gene calls are TRBV5-1 and TRBJ2-3; without DNA, the TCRdb call of TRBD1 cannot be checked. CDR3 length equals 14 residues. In germline, CDR1 is SGHRS, CDR2 YFSETQ.

The chain is built from TRBV10-3 and TRBJ2-1; TCRdb picks TRBD1, but there is no DNA to check that call. The germline gives CDR1 ENHRY, CDR2 SYGVKD. This CDR3 is 13 amino acids long. CDR3 residues: CAIGAQAYNEQFF.

V usage is TRBV12-3 or TRBV12-4 and J usage is TRBJ2-5; TCRdb's assignment of TRBD2 cannot be checked, as there is no DNA. The CDR3 runs to 19 residues. CDR3 amino acids: CASSNPPTSGGDYQETQYF.

The chain has TRBV12-3 or TRBV12-4 and TRBJ2-3. The CDR3 has 14 residues. CDR3 residues: CASRLAGVTDTQYF.

The chain combines TRBV5-6 with TRBJ2-7. Germline V gives CDR1 SGHDT, CDR2 YYEEEE. The CDR3 length is 14 residues. CDR3 sequence: CASSLSRGLYEQYF.

The chain links TRBV18 to TRBJ2-5; the D gene TCRdb calls, TRBD1, cannot be checked with no DNA. CDR1 KGHSH and CDR2 LQKENI come from the germline V gene. The CDR3 totals 16 residues. The CDR3 loop reads CASSQTITGFQETQYF.

The chain joins TRBV7-9 to TRBJ1-2; with no DNA, the TCRdb D assignment of TRBD1 cannot be verified. This CDR3 has 14 amino acids. CDR1 is SEHNR, CDR2 FQNEAQ, per germline (reference sequence). Here the CDR3 reads CASSIPGNRDGYTF.

The chain links TRBV11-1 to TRBJ1-1. CDR3 length: 12 residues. Looked up from germline, CDR1 is SGHAT and CDR2 is FQDESV (reference sequence). The CDR3 region is CASSYLGAEAFF.

This clonotype is classed as medium-sized by frequency. The rearrangement joins TRBV10-3 to TRBJ2-1; TCRdb proposes TRBD2, but this gene call is untestable without DNA. The CDR3 sequence is 14 residues long. Germline CDR1 reads ENHRY; CDR2 reads SYGVKD. The CDR3 sequence is CAISGLAGYNEQFF.

The rearrangement links TRBV28 to TRBJ2-1; TCRdb outputs TRBD1, but without DNA this stays unchecked. This CDR3 spans 14 amino acids. The germline V gene has CDR1 MDHEN and CDR2 SYDVKM. The CDR3: CASSFTGDYGEQFF.

This CDR3 is CASSPTTGDHQETQYF. The chain recombines TRBV7-9 with TRBJ2-5; the TRBD1 assignment by TCRdb is unverifiable without DNA. CDR3 length: 16 amino acids. The germline V gene encodes CDR1 SEHNR and CDR2 FQNEAQ (reference sequence).

The rearrangement links TRBV3-1 to TRBJ2-7. This CDR3 spans 15 amino acids. CDR1 is LGHDT and CDR2 is YNNKEL in the germline V gene (reference sequence). The CDR3 loop is CASSQEIAVSYEQYF.

The chain joins TRBV9 to TRBJ2-5; the D call from TCRdb, TRBD2, cannot be confirmed without DNA. Germline CDR1 SGDLS, CDR2 YYNGEE. CDR3 size: 15 residues. CDR3 sequence: CASSFEGRETETQYF.

The chain's CDR3 is CASSYEGRYSYEQYF. The genes are TRBV6-2 or TRBV6-3 and TRBJ2-7; the D gene TCRdb calls, TRBD1, cannot be checked with no DNA. The CDR3 spans 15 residues. Germline V lookup: CDR1 MNHEY, CDR2 SVGEGT.

The chain recombines TRBV15 with TRBJ2-1; the TCRdb D gene call, TRBD2, has no DNA to confirm it. The CDR3 runs to 15 residues. The germline V gene has CDR1 LNHNV and CDR2 YYDKDF (reference sequence). CDR3 in amino acids: CATGLDSGGNNEQFF.

The chain has TRBV6-2 or TRBV6-3 and TRBJ2-1; without DNA, the TCRdb call of TRBD1 cannot be checked. In germline, CDR1 is MNHEY, CDR2 SVGEGT. The CDR3 contains 16 residues. This chain's CDR3 is CASSYRTGVEPYLQFF.

The chain couples TRBV10-3 to TRBJ2-5; TCRdb reports TRBD1, a call that lacks DNA to check it against. Germline values: CDR1 ENHRY, CDR2 SYGVKD. The CDR3 extends over 15 amino acids. Here the CDR3 reads CAISEDPGPRETQYF.

V usage is TRBV20-1 and J usage is TRBJ2-7; TCRdb picks TRBD1, but there is no DNA to check that call. Germline V lookup: CDR1 DFQATT, CDR2 SNEGSKA (reference sequence). This CDR3 contains 15 residues. The CDR3 loop is CSAPWPDRGTYEQYF.